The 10 T cell receptor beta chains below were found in one sample sequenced in a study of T-cell reconstitution after alpha-beta-depleted transplantation in children. The library targeted TCRbeta and was prepared with unique molecular identifiers. TCRdb re-analysed the PCR reads in MiXCR, keeping a single row per CDR3 protein. Among approximately 500,000 distinct CDR3 sequences listed, about 10% were seen once. The sample in question was PBMCs, obtained before TCRalphabeta/CD19-depleted stem cell transplant. Receptors were obtained from a child under 10 years old with inherited bone marrow failure, due to receive a stem cell transplant.

This clonotype appeared a few times. J is TRBJ2-7 and V is TRBV20-1; perhaps TRBD1 as D (6 bases). Germline-derived CDR1 and CDR2 are DFQATT and SNEGSKA (reference sequence). CDR3 length: 15 residues. V was cut by 4 bases and J by 2 bases, with 18 bases left in between. The CDR3 nucleotides are TGCAGTGCTATTTACATGGACAGTCAAGCCTACGAGCAGTACTTC. Protein sequence: CSAIYMDSQAYEQYF.

This clonotype was picked up many times. The rearrangement uses TRBV3-1 and TRBJ2-5; D is unclear. The CDR3 length is 14 residues. Per germline, CDR1 LGHDT and CDR2 YNNKEL (reference sequence). Trimming stripped 3 bases from V and 3 bases from J, with 11 bases between. In nucleotides, the CDR3 is TGTGCCAGCAGCCACCGGGCCATAAAAGAGACCCAGTACTTC. Its protein is CASSHRAIKETQYF.

The sample holds many counts of this clonotype. The genes are TRBV6-5 and TRBJ2-1; no reliable D call. From germline, CDR1 is MNHEY and CDR2 SVGAGI. The CDR3 length is 15 residues. V shed 2 bases and J shed 1 base, with 9 bases lying between them. The CDR3 nucleotides read TGTGCCAGCAGTTACCCTACTGGTTCCTACAATGAGCAGTTCTTC. Translation gives CASSYPTGSYNEQFF.

The chain recombines TRBV4-3 with TRBJ2-1; 11 bases match TRBD2. After removal of 2 bases from V and 9 bases from J, the junction contained 0 bases not matched to a gene. The CDR3 loop spans 13 amino acids. Looked up from germline, CDR1 is LGHNA and CDR2 is YSLEER. CDR3 in amino acids: CASSQTSGSEQFF. The CDR3 DNA sequence: TGCGCCAGCAGCCAAACTAGCGGGAGTGAGCAGTTCTTC.

This clonotype appeared many times. This chain connects TRBV5-1 to TRBJ2-3; TRBD1 or TRBD2 may be the D gene (5 bases each). Germline V gene data show CDR1 as SGHRS and CDR2 as YFSETQ. Trimming took off 0 bases at V and 7 bases at J, with 15 bases between the two ends. There are 15 residues in the CDR3. CDR3 protein: CASSLEGTPGNTQYF. The DNA for the CDR3 is TGCGCCAGCAGCTTGGAGGGGACGCCCGGGAATACGCAGTATTTT.

This clonotype was counted ten times or more. The chain links TRBV28 to TRBJ2-3; 7 bases map to TRBD2. V lost 7 bases, J lost 6 bases, and 10 bases stayed unmatched. This CDR3 has 14 amino acids. The germline gives CDR1 MDHEN, CDR2 SYDVKM. Written as DNA, the CDR3 is TGTGCCAGCAATTTGGGAGGGAGGCGTGATACGCAGTATTTT. This codes for CASNLGGRRDTQYF.

In its sample, this clonotype was seen a few times. This rearrangement joins TRBV7-9 to TRBJ1-5, with no clear D. The ends were cut back, 5 bases at V and 3 bases at J, with 11 bases in the middle. The germline CDR1 and CDR2 sequences are SEHNR and FQNEAQ (reference sequence). The CDR3 has 14 amino acids. The CDR3 sequence: CASSPRQANQPQHF. The CDR3 DNA reads TGTGCCAGCAGCCCGAGACAAGCCAATCAGCCCCAGCATTTT.

V usage is TRBV12-3 or TRBV12-4 and J usage is TRBJ2-2, with unresolved D. This CDR3 region has 13 residues. V gave up 6 bases and J gave up 7 bases, with 12 bases separating them. The CDR3: CASRSRRNGELFF. In nucleotides, the CDR3 is TGTGCCAGCAGGTCACGGCGGAACGGGGAGCTGTTTTTT.

This clonotype was detected many times. The rearrangement uses TRBV27 and TRBJ2-1; D unresolved. V dropped 4 bases and J dropped 4 bases, with 14 bases sitting between them. This CDR3 has 15 residues. Germline V gives CDR1 MNHEY, CDR2 SMNVEV (reference sequence). The DNA for the CDR3 is TGTGCCAGCAGTTGGTCCGATGGTCCATACAATGAGCAGTTCTTC. As protein: CASSWSDGPYNEQFF.

The table lists this clonotype with many counts. The V and J genes are TRBV28 and TRBJ2-2; a weak D match, TRBD1 (6 bases). Germline V gene lookup returns CDR1 MDHEN and CDR2 SYDVKM. V was cut by 3 bases and J by 5 bases, with 10 bases left in between. CDR3 size: 14 residues. The DNA of the CDR3 is TGTGCCAGCAGTTTTCGACAGGCTACCGGGGAGCTGTTTTTT. Protein sequence: CASSFRQATGELFF.